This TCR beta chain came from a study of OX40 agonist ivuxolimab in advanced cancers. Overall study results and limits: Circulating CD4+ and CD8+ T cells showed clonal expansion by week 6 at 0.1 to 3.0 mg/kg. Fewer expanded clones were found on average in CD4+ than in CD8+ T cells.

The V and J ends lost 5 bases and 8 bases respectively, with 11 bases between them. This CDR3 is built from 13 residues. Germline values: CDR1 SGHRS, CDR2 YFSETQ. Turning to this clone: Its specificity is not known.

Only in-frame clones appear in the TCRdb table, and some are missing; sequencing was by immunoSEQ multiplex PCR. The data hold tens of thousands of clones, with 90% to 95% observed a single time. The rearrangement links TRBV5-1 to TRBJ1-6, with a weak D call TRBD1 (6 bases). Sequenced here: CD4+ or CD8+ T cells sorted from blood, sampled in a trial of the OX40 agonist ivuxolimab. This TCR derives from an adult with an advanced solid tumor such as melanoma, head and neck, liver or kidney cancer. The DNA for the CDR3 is TGCGCCAGCAGACCGGACAGTGATTCACCCCTCCACTTT. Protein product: CASRPDSDSPLHF.